The clone carrying this T cell receptor (beta chain) was observed at least ten times. The CDR3 runs to 15 residues. Germline V gene lookup returns CDR1 SNHLY and CDR2 FYNNEI. V was clipped by 7 bases and J by 4 bases; unmatched bases: 8. This specimen comes from a study of regulatory T cells in long-lasting Graves disease. In building TCR beta libraries, iRepertoire HTBI primers were used together with Arm-PCR of CDR3 regions. TCRdb ran MiXCR on the multiplex PCR reads and lists one entry per CDR3 protein. The sample lists about 450,000 distinct CDR3 sequences, 14% seen once, with roughly 18% in the top ten. The time point was: newly diagnosed GD, antithyroid drugs for less than 3 months. Making the TCR library involved RNA that had been extracted from PBMCs. These data are also associated with another study on T cells in Graves' hyperthyroidism and ophthalmopathy. As that study records: If no ophthalmopathy progression occurred within 18 months, Graves' hyperthyroidism was stable.

This clonotype was obtained from a woman aged 45-60 years with Graves disease. Sequenced material: peripheral blood mononuclear cells (PBMCs), taken at new diagnosis, from a patient treated with antithyroid drugs. This chain connects TRBV2 to TRBJ1-5; 9 bases map to TRBD1. Here the CDR3 reads CASNIDRGRNQPQHF. The CDR3, as DNA: TGTGCCAGCAACATCGACAGGGGGAGAAATCAGCCCCAGCATTTT.